The sequence of this TCR beta chain was determined in a study of cytomegalovirus exposure and HLA in healthy donors. The CDR3 has 13 residues. Trimming left V 3 bases short and J 5 bases short, with 12 bases between. CDR1 is SGHDT, CDR2 YYEEEE, per germline. The study, taken as a whole, reports: The classifier, whose performance was assessed in both the original and validation cohorts, reportedly diagnosed cytomegalovirus status with high specificity and sensitivity.

With respect to this clone: The antigen is unknown.

The PCR made use of 60 Vbeta and 13 Jbeta primers. The repertoire was sequenced with immunoSEQ multiplex PCR; TCRdb's copy has only in-frame clones and lacks some. The sample includes 110,000 to 150,000 clones, roughly 78% seen only once; the top ten take 2% to 2.5%. The clonotype comes from a man in his thirties or forties in good health and CMV-seronegative. Material for sequencing was PBMCs. This chain connects TRBV5-6 to TRBJ2-7; D call uncertain. CDR3 protein: CASSWQFDNEQYF. CDR3 sequence (DNA): TGTGCCAGCAGCTGGCAATTCGACAACGAGCAGTACTTC.